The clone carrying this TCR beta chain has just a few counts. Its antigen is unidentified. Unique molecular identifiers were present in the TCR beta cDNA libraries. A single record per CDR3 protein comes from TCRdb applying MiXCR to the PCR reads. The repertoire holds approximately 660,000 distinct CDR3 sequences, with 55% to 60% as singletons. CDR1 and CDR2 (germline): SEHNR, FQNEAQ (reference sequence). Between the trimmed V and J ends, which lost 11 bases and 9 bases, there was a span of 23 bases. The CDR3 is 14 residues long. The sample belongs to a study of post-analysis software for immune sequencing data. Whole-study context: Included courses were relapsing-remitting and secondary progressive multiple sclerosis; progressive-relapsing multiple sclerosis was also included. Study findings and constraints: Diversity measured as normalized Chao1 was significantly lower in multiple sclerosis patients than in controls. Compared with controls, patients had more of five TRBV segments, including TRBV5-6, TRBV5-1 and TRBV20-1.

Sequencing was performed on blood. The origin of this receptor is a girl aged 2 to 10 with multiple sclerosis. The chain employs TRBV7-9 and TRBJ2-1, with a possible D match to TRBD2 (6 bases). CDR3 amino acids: CAALPLGGPGEQFF. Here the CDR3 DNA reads TGTGCCGCGCTACCCCTGGGGGGACCCGGTGAGCAGTTCTTC.